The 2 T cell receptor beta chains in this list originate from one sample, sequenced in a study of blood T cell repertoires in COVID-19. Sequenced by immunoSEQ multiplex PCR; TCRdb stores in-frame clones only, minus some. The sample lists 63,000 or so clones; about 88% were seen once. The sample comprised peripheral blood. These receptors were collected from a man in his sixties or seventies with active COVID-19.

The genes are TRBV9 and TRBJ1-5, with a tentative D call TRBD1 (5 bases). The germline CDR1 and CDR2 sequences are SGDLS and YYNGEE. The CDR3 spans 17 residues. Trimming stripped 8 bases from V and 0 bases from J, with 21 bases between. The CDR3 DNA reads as TGTGCCAGAGGGGCGCCCGGAATGGCGTATAGCAATCAGCCCCAGCATTTT. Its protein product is CARGAPGMAYSNQPQHF.

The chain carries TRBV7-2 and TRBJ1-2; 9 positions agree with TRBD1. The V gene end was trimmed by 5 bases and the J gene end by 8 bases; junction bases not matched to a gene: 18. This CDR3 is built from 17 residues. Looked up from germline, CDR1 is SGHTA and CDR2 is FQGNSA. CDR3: CASSGQPPGQGGGGYTF. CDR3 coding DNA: TGTGCCAGCAGCGGCCAGCCCCCGGGACAGGGAGGGGGAGGCTACACCTTC.